These 25 T cell receptor beta chains share one sample of origin, sequenced in a study of T-cell memory formation after mild COVID-19. TCRdb ran MiXCR on the 5' RACE reads and lists one entry per CDR3 protein. The sample lists approximately 500,000 distinct CDR3 sequences; approximately 25% were seen once. Sequencing was performed on PBMCs or a T cell subset sorted from them (not recorded which). The receptors derive from an adult woman who had mild COVID-19 (a few samples of this study predate the infection). Cell type and time point are not known.

This clonotype was observed a handful of times. The CDR3 loop is CASRGGPGDTQYF. The CDR3 nucleotides read TGTGCCAGCAGGGGAGGGCCTGGGGATACGCAGTATTTT. This sequence joins TRBV12-3 or TRBV12-4 and TRBJ2-3; 7 nucleotides match TRBD2. The CDR3 is 13 amino acids. The J segment lost 6 bases and the V segment lost 6 bases, leaving 6 bases of the junction unmatched.

This clonotype has just a few counts. CDR3 in DNA: TGCGCCAGCAGCTTGGCTGACAACAGACAGTCTACGAAGTACTTC. Translated, it gives CASSLADNRQSTKYF. V is TRBV5-1 and J is TRBJ2-7, with D possibly TRBD1 on 5 matching bases. Looked up from germline, CDR1 is SGHRS and CDR2 is YFSETQ. V lost 0 bases and J lost 11, with 21 bases in between. This CDR3 contains 15 residues.

With regard to this clonotype: A much larger clone sits a single nucleotide away, making a read error possible. The chain links TRBV4-1 to TRBJ1-1; TRBD1 is a possible D gene (5 bases). The CDR3 extends over 14 amino acids. The germline gives CDR1 MGHRA, CDR2 YSYEKL. This chain's CDR3 is CASSQGGARTEALF. In nucleotides, the CDR3 is TGCGCCAGCAGCCAAGGCGGGGCAAGAACTGAAGCTTTATTT.

This clonotype was detected a few times. The chain is built from TRBV5-1 and TRBJ2-3, with D perhaps TRBD2 (6 bases). Germline V gives CDR1 SGHRS, CDR2 YFSETQ. This CDR3 has 16 residues. The V and J ends lost 2 bases and 0 bases respectively, with 13 bases between them. The CDR3, as DNA: TGCGCCAGCAGCTTAGGAGGGTCCTCTAGCACAGATACGCAGTATTTT. As protein: CASSLGGSSSTDTQYF.

The V gene is TRBV4-3, the J gene TRBJ1-5; 7 bases agree with TRBD1. Germline V gives CDR1 LGHNA, CDR2 YSLEER. The CDR3 has 16 amino acids. After removal of 2 bases from V and 6 bases from J, the junction contained 10 bases not matched to a gene. The CDR3 region is CASSQIHDRESQPQHF. The CDR3 coding sequence is TGCGCCAGCAGCCAAATCCATGACAGGGAATCTCAGCCCCAGCATTTT.

The V and J genes are TRBV18 and TRBJ1-2; D gene ambiguous. CDR3 length: 14 amino acids. Germline CDR1 is KGHSH and CDR2 is LQKENI. V lost 6 bases and J lost 5, with 16 bases in between. The CDR3 sequence is CASSSGPDPYGYTF. The CDR3 DNA follows: TGTGCCAGCTCGTCAGGCCCCGATCCTTATGGCTACACCTTC.

The rearrangement joins TRBV2 to TRBJ2-2, with D unclear. CDR3 length: 13 amino acids. Trimming left V 4 bases short and J 4 bases short, with 7 bases between. Germline CDR1 reads SNHLY; CDR2 reads FYNNEI. CDR3 residues: CASSGLGTGELFF. The DNA for the CDR3 is TGTGCCAGCAGTGGTCTCGGCACCGGGGAGCTGTTTTTT.

This clonotype has ten or more counts. The V call is TRBV12-5, the J call TRBJ1-1, with D maybe TRBD1 (6 bases). This CDR3 has 20 residues. The V and J ends lost 3 bases and 1 base respectively, with 27 bases between them. The germline V gene has CDR1 LGHNT and CDR2 FRNRAP. The CDR3 sequence is CASGFANSGGRFVANTEAFF. The CDR3 DNA is TGTGCTAGTGGTTTCGCGAATTCCGGGGGGCGTTTTGTAGCGAACACTGAAGCTTTCTTT.

This clonotype has just a few counts. The rearrangement uses TRBV25-1 and TRBJ2-2; D gene unclear. Germline CDR1 and CDR2: MGHDK and SYGVNS. The CDR3 extends over 13 amino acids. V was shortened by 4 bases and J by 4 bases, with 7 bases between the two germline ends. The CDR3 region has the DNA TGTGCCAGCAGTGCCCAGGTCACCGGGGAGCTGTTTTTT. This translates into CASSAQVTGELFF. The entire variable domain, with the rest obtained from reference TRBV25-1 and TRBJ2-2, is as follows: EADIYQTPRYLVIGTGKKITLECSQTMGHDKMYWYQQDPGMELHLIHYSYGVNSTEKGDLSSESTVSRIRTEHFPLTLESARPSHTSQYLCASSAQVTGELFFGEGSRLTVL.

This chain's CDR3 is CASSVRHGQPQHF. The CDR3 DNA sequence: TGTGCCAGCAGTGTGCGACATGGTCAGCCCCAGCATTTT. The chain links TRBV7-2 to TRBJ1-5; no definite D call. The ends were cut back, 6 bases at V and 6 bases at J, with 12 bases in the middle. This CDR3 spans 13 amino acids. Germline lookup yields CDR1 SGHTA and CDR2 FQGNSA.

The rearrangement links TRBV7-2 to TRBJ1-2, with TRBD1 matching 11 bases. The germline CDR1 and CDR2 sequences are SGHTA and FQGNSA. V shed 5 bases and J 7 bases; nucleotides not matched to a gene: 6. The CDR3 sequence is 14 residues long. CDR3 sequence: CASSLGQGAPGYTF. The CDR3 nucleotides read TGTGCCAGCAGCCTAGGACAGGGGGCGCCTGGCTACACCTTC.

This clonotype was counted only a few times. This chain uses TRBV5-1 with TRBJ2-1, with D tentatively TRBD2 (6 bases). V was shortened by 4 bases and J by 0 bases, with 11 bases between the two germline ends. The V gene's germline CDR1 is SGHRS and CDR2 YFSETQ. The CDR3 is 15 residues long. The CDR3 coding sequence is TGCGCCAGCAGCCGGGACGGGGGCTCCTACAATGAGCAGTTCTTC. It encodes CASSRDGGSYNEQFF.

V gene TRBV30 combines with J gene TRBJ1-1; D remains ambiguous. The CDR3 is made up of 14 amino acids. V was pared by 0 bases and J by 2 bases, with 10 bases between. CDR1 is GTSNPN and CDR2 is SVGIG in the germline V gene (reference sequence). CDR3 bases: TGTGCCTGGAGTGTGGTACAGTTTAACACTGAAGCTTTCTTT. It codes for CAWSVVQFNTEAFF.

The genes are TRBV6-2 or TRBV6-3 and TRBJ2-5; no reliable D call. Germline V gene lookup returns CDR1 MNHEY and CDR2 SVGEGT. V was cut by 2 bases and J by 5 bases, with 6 bases left in between. The CDR3 length is 12 residues. CDR3 sequence (DNA): TGTGCCAGCAGTTACCCCGTGGAGACCCAGTACTTC. Translated: CASSYPVETQYF.

In this sample, this clonotype turned up many times. The V and J genes are TRBV27 and TRBJ2-1; D might be TRBD1 (6 bases). The length of the CDR3 is 14 residues. Germline-derived CDR1 and CDR2 are MNHEY and SMNVEV (reference sequence). V lost 2 bases and J lost 7, with 12 bases in between. The CDR3, as DNA: TGTGCCAGCAGTTTACTTGAACAGGGTAATGAGCAGTTCTTC. Translated: CASSLLEQGNEQFF.

The chain recombines TRBV2 with TRBJ2-5; 9 bases line up with TRBD2. Trimming removed 6 bases from V and 6 bases from J; junction bases left unmatched: 8. The CDR3 runs to 14 residues. Germline V CDR1 and CDR2: SNHLY, FYNNEI. CDR3 nucleotides: TGTGCCAGCAGGGCGCGGGGGGGCGAAAAGACCCAGTACTTC. It is translated as CASRARGGEKTQYF. Using reference TRBV2 and TRBJ2-5 for the parts outside the CDR3, the full variable domain is EPEVTQTPSHQVTQMGQEVILRCVPISNHLYFYWYRQILGQKVEFLVSFYNNEISEKSEIFDDQFSVERPDGSNFTLKIRSTKLEDSAMYFCASRARGGEKTQYFGPGTRLLVL.

This clonotype was counted only a few times. The chain employs TRBV20-1 and TRBJ2-5; D perhaps matches TRBD1 (6 bases). The V gene lost 5 bases and the J gene lost 1 base, with 14 bases spanning the gap. The CDR3 contains 14 residues. Germline V gives CDR1 DFQATT, CDR2 SNEGSKA (reference sequence). The CDR3: CSARMDSSQETQYF. CDR3 coding DNA: TGCAGTGCTCGTATGGACAGTTCCCAAGAGACCCAGTACTTC.

The table lists this clonotype with many counts. This rearrangement joins TRBV7-3 to TRBJ2-7; a possible D gene is TRBD2 (5 bases). This CDR3 is 13 amino acids long. V was pared by 8 bases and J by 3 bases, with 14 bases between. The V gene's germline CDR1 is SGHTA and CDR2 FQGTGA. The CDR3 here is CASGLGGGYEQYF. The CDR3 coding sequence is TGTGCCAGCGGTCTCGGAGGAGGCTACGAGCAGTACTTC.

In nucleotides, the CDR3 is TGTGCCAGCAGCTTTTCGTTGCGGGGGTTGGACTATGGCTACACCTTC. It specifies CASSFSLRGLDYGYTF. The rearrangement joins TRBV7-9 to TRBJ1-2; the D gene is possibly TRBD1 (5 bases). The length of the CDR3 is 16 residues. Trimming left V 3 bases short and J 3 bases short, with 17 bases between. Germline CDR1 is SEHNR and CDR2 is FQNEAQ (reference sequence).

The table lists this clonotype with a few counts. The chain joins TRBV21-1 to TRBJ1-1; the tabulated D call, TRBD1, remains unverified against the DNA. TRBV21-1 is a documented pseudogene. The CDR3 length is 14 residues. In DNA form, the CDR3 reads TGTGCCAGCACCCGACAGGGGGCGCGTACTGAAGCTTTCTTT. Residues: CASTRQGARTEAFF.

The chain links TRBV5-1 to TRBJ2-3; possible D gene TRBD2, 6 bases. The CDR3 sequence is 13 residues long. V was shortened by 4 bases and J by 4 bases, with 10 bases between the two germline ends. CDR1 is SGHRS and CDR2 is YFSETQ in the germline V gene. The CDR3: CASSEASADTQYF. CDR3 in DNA: TGCGCCAGCAGCGAGGCTAGCGCAGATACGCAGTATTTT.

The chain is built from TRBV12-3 or TRBV12-4 and TRBJ2-1; D is ambiguous. The CDR3 length is 8 residues. V gave up 7 bases and J gave up 8 bases, with 0 bases separating them. CDR3 DNA: TGTGCCAGCAATGAGCAGTTCTTC. Translating gives CASNEQFF.

The table lists this clonotype with a few counts. The chain couples TRBV7-2 to TRBJ2-1; no clear D. Germline CDR1 is SGHTA and CDR2 is FQGNSA. V was clipped by 7 bases and J by 8 bases, with 9 bases between them. The length of the CDR3 is 11 residues. DNA for the CDR3: TGTGCCAGCACCCTCGTAGATGAGCAGTTCTTC. Protein sequence: CASTLVDEQFF.

In this sample, this clonotype turned up a few times. The chain recombines TRBV6-2 or TRBV6-3 with TRBJ1-5, with D possibly matching TRBD1 (6 bases). Trimming took 11 bases from V and 7 from J, leaving 18 bases between them. Germline lookup yields CDR1 MNHEY and CDR2 SVGEGT. The CDR3 consists of 13 residues. CDR3 DNA sequence: TGTGCCCACGCGCCACAGGGAACCCAGCCCCAGCATTTT. Its protein is CAHAPQGTQPQHF.

V and J are TRBV7-2 and TRBJ1-2, with D possibly being TRBD1 (5 bases). The CDR3 has 16 residues. Trimming took off 1 base at V and 0 bases at J, with 12 bases between the two ends. Per the germline V gene, CDR1 is SGHTA and CDR2 is FQGNSA. In nucleotides, the CDR3 is TGTGCCAGCAGCTTAGGTCAGGGTTTCCCTAACTATGGCTACACCTTC. Protein product: CASSLGQGFPNYGYTF.